Listed below are T cell receptor beta chains from one sample, sequenced in a study of blood T cell repertoires in COVID-19. Libraries were prepared by immunoSEQ multiplex PCR; TCRdb keeps only in-frame clonotypes and omits some of them. The repertoire holds 200,000 to 250,000 clones, with about 80% as singletons. The sequenced material came from PBMCs or T cells enriched from blood (not recorded which). The receptors come from a middle-aged man who had recovered from COVID-19. The CDR3 runs from the conserved cysteine through the conserved F or W. The D gene is left open where the match is weak. Some rows mark clone size as missing; the rest say once, few, many or name a class of expanded clone.

NA	TRBD2	TRBV9	TRBJ2-1	14	CASSDSGGRNEQFF	TGTGCCAGCAGCGATAGCGGGGGGCGCAATGAGCAGTTCTTC
NA	NA	TRBV5-4	TRBJ2-3	16	CASSLRLSTRTDTQYF	TGTGCCAGCAGCTTAAGACTCTCCACCCGCACAGATACGCAGTATTTT
NA	NA	TRBV28	TRBJ1-6	14	CASRQPGGGSPLHF	TGTGCCAGCAGGCAGCCCGGGGGGGGTTCACCCCTCCACTTT
NA	TRBD1	TRBV3-1/TRBV3-2	TRBJ2-6	17	CASSPGQTISGANVLTF	TGTGCCAGCAGCCCGGGACAGACTATCTCTGGGGCCAACGTCCTGACTTTC
few	NA	TRBV6-5	TRBJ1-1	15	CASSLDWAGNTEAFF	TGTGCCAGCAGCTTGGATTGGGCAGGGAACACTGAAGCTTTCTTT
NA	TRBD1	TRBV11-2	TRBJ2-3	14	CASSRTGGADTQYF	TGTGCCAGCAGCCGGACAGGGGGGGCAGATACGCAGTATTTT
NA	TRBD1	TRBV3-1/TRBV3-2	TRBJ1-2	16	CASSRIPGGLNYGYTF	TGTGCCAGCAGCCGCATCCCAGGGGGACTGAACTATGGCTACACCTTC
NA	TRBD1	TRBV18	TRBJ1-2	14	CASAETGTGYGYTF	TGTGCCAGCGCGGAGACAGGGACGGGGTATGGCTACACCTTC
NA	TRBD1	TRBV5-1	TRBJ1-2	14	CASSLGDRVTGYTF	TGCGCCAGCAGCTTGGGGGACAGGGTAACTGGCTACACCTTC
once	TRBD1	TRBV7-6	TRBJ1-6	14	CASTLGQGNSPLHF	TGTGCCAGCACCCTAGGACAGGGAAATTCACCCCTCCACTTT
few	NA	TRBV28	TRBJ2-1	13	CASSLGGYNEQFF	TGTGCCAGCAGTTTGGGAGGTTACAATGAGCAGTTCTTC
NA	TRBD1	TRBV2	TRBJ2-4	14	CASTEPGQGDIQYF	TGTGCCAGCACGGAACCGGGACAGGGCGACATTCAGTACTTC
NA	TRBD2	TRBV3-1/TRBV3-2	TRBJ2-1	14	CASSLSGGDNEQFF	TGTGCCAGCAGCCTTAGCGGGGGGGACAATGAGCAGTTCTTC
NA	NA	TRBV30	TRBJ1-6	15	CACSKMGAQNSPLHF	TGTGCCTGTTCTAAAATGGGGGCCCAAAATTCACCCCTCCACTTT
NA	NA	TRBV7-6	TRBJ2-2	16	CASSSPQISNTGELFF	TGTGCCAGCAGCTCCCCACAAATTTCGAACACCGGGGAGCTGTTTTTT
NA	TRBD2	TRBV3-1/TRBV3-2	TRBJ2-1	15	CASSQEGGGAEEQFF	TGTGCCAGCAGCCAAGAGGGCGGGGGGGCAGAAGAGCAGTTCTTC
NA	NA	TRBV5-1	TRBJ2-7	12	CASSHNSYEQYF	TGCGCCAGCAGCCACAACTCCTACGAGCAGTACTTC
NA	NA	TRBV7-9	TRBJ1-2	11	CAIGGDALYTF	TGTGCCATCGGGGGGGACGCTTTATACACCTTC
NA	NA	TRBV2	TRBJ1-6	13	CASSEEGNSPLHF	TGTGCCAGCAGTGAGGAGGGGAATTCACCCCTCCACTTT
NA	TRBD2	TRBV7-6	TRBJ2-7	15	CASSLEAGVSYEQYF	TGTGCCAGCAGCCTGGAAGCGGGAGTGTCCTACGAGCAGTACTTC
NA	NA	TRBV3-1/TRBV3-2	TRBJ2-7	13	CASSLRSSYEQYF	TGTGCCAGCAGCCTTAGGAGCTCCTACGAGCAGTACTTC
NA	NA	TRBV7-9	TRBJ2-3	17	CASSQTSAGLIGDTQYF	TGTGCCAGCAGCCAAACCTCGGCGGGACTCATAGGAGATACGCAGTATTTT
once	TRBD1	TRBV18	TRBJ2-1	14	CASSSSGTGTEQFF	TGTGCCAGCTCATCGTCCGGGACAGGCACTGAGCAGTTCTTC
NA	NA	TRBV10-3	TRBJ1-5	14	CAISENGGDQPQHF	TGTGCCATCAGTGAGAACGGCGGAGATCAGCCCCAGCATTTT
NA	NA	TRBV18	TRBJ1-1	15	CASSTLTGVNTEAFF	TGTGCCAGCTCAACCTTGACAGGAGTGAACACTGAAGCTTTCTTT
NA	NA	TRBV2	TRBJ1-1	14	CASRGWGVDGEAFF	TGTGCCAGCAGGGGATGGGGGGTAGACGGTGAAGCTTTCTTT
NA	NA	TRBV29-1	TRBJ2-7	17	CSVEDWAPPGATYEQYF	TGCAGCGTTGAAGATTGGGCCCCCCCAGGGGCTACCTACGAGCAGTACTTC
NA	NA	TRBV11-2	TRBJ1-3	15	CASSPTQPSGNTIYF	TGTGCCAGCAGCCCAACACAGCCCTCTGGAAACACCATATATTTT
NA	NA	TRBV10-3	TRBJ1-5	14	CAISATRGDQPQHF	TGTGCCATCAGTGCCACCCGGGGAGATCAGCCCCAGCATTTT
NA	NA	TRBV6-5	TRBJ2-5	15	CASSRPAVPGETQYF	TGTGCCAGCAGTCGCCCTGCGGTTCCCGGCGAGACCCAGTACTTC
NA	NA	TRBV7-9	TRBJ1-3	14	CASSLGTGGNTIYF	TGTGCCAGCAGCTTAGGCACAGGTGGAAACACCATATATTTT
NA	NA	TRBV28	TRBJ2-3	12	CASSLPKDTQYF	TGTGCCAGCAGTCTTCCTAAAGATACGCAGTATTTT
NA	NA	TRBV11-2	TRBJ2-5	13	CASSLDRDETQYF	TGTGCCAGCAGCTTAGACAGGGATGAGACCCAGTACTTC
NA	TRBD2	TRBV3-1/TRBV3-2	TRBJ2-3	16	CASSQRPLAGFDTQYF	TGTGCCAGCAGCCAACGTCCCCTAGCGGGGTTTGATACGCAGTATTTT
NA	NA	TRBV5-1	TRBJ1-6	13	CASPGRVVSPLHF	TGCGCCTCCCCGGGCAGGGTTGTTTCACCCCTCCACTTT
NA	NA	TRBV18	TRBJ2-7	13	CASSPSGPRVQYF	TGTGCCAGCTCACCAAGCGGACCACGCGTGCAGTACTTC
NA	NA	TRBV19	TRBJ2-2	14	CASCRVRNTGELFF	TGTGCCAGTTGCCGGGTGCGAAACACCGGGGAGCTGTTTTTT
NA	NA	TRBV18	TRBJ1-2	14	CASSPDGADYGYTF	TGTGCCAGCTCACCAGATGGGGCAGACTATGGCTACACCTTC
NA	NA	TRBV7-8	TRBJ2-4	16	CASSLKGGVAKNIQYF	TGTGCCAGCAGCTTAAAGGGCGGGGTCGCCAAAAACATTCAGTACTTC
NA	NA	TRBV6-5	TRBJ2-1	11	CASTGGSGQFF	TGTGCCAGCACCGGGGGATCTGGGCAGTTCTTC
NA	NA	TRBV18	TRBJ1-1	13	CASQAGADTEAFF	TGTGCCAGCCAAGCAGGGGCGGACACTGAAGCTTTCTTT
NA	TRBD1	TRBV4-2	TRBJ2-7	13	CASSQVDRGEQYF	TGTGCCAGCAGCCAAGTCGACAGGGGCGAGCAGTACTTC
NA	NA	TRBV18	TRBJ1-5	15	CASSPTAAANQPQHF	TGTGCCAGCTCACCCACGGCGGCAGCTAATCAGCCCCAGCATTTT
few	NA	TRBV19	TRBJ1-2	13	CASTPDSFYGYTF	TGTGCCAGTACCCCGGACAGCTTCTATGGCTACACCTTC
NA	TRBD2	TRBV11-1	TRBJ2-1	15	CASSWGLAGDIEQFF	TGTGCCAGCAGCTGGGGGCTAGCGGGAGATATTGAGCAGTTCTTC
few	NA	TRBV12-3/TRBV12-4	TRBJ1-2	11	CASSFSGGYTF	TGTGCCAGCAGTTTCTCCGGTGGCTACACCTTC